This T cell receptor beta chain was sequenced for a study of blood T cell repertoires in COVID-19. The V gene lost 2 bases and the J gene lost 10 bases, with 6 bases spanning the gap. This CDR3 has 12 amino acids. Germline loops: CDR1 SNHLY, CDR2 FYNNEI. This table comes from immunoSEQ multiplex PCR, and its TCRdb copy is limited to in-frame clones, with some not included. The sample lists 140,000 to 150,000 clones, roughly 91% seen once, with under 3% in the top ten. Source material: peripheral blood. V is TRBV2 and J is TRBJ1-6; D not resolved. The TCR sequence derives from a man aged 60 to 75 with active or convalescent COVID-19. CDR3 nucleotides: TGTGCCAGCAGTGAATCTCTCTCACCCCTCCACTTT. This encodes CASSESLSPLHF.